This TCR beta chain came from a study of technical replicates of blood from a few donors. J lost 0 bases, V lost 6 bases, and 13 bases had no gene match. The CDR3 spans 18 residues. Germline CDR1 SGHAT, CDR2 FQNNGV. TCRdb keeps only in-frame clones here, not all; method: immunoSEQ multiplex PCR. The sample has approximately 100,000 clones, over 95% seen once. This chain links TRBV11-2 with TRBJ2-4; 8 nucleotides agree with TRBD1. The receptor was derived from a human donor in good health. The specimen sequenced was T cells isolated from PBMCs. CDR3 in DNA: TGTGCCAGCAGTTCAACCCTGGACAGGGTGGTAGCCAAAAACATTCAGTACTTC. It encodes CASSSTLDRVVAKNIQYF. The full variable domain, in which reference TRBV11-2 and TRBJ2-4 provide the parts outside the CDR3, is EAGVAQSPRYKIIEKRQSVAFWCNPISGHATLYWYQQILGQGPKLLIQFQNNGVVDDSQLPKDRFSAERLKGVDSTLKIQPAKLEDSAVYLCASSSTLDRVVAKNIQYFGAGTRLSVL.